Included here is one T cell receptor beta chain sequence, with context. Antigen: not known. This CDR3 is built from 13 residues. V dropped 3 bases and J dropped 1 base, with 6 bases sitting between them. Germline V gene lookup returns CDR1 ENHRY and CDR2 SYGVKD. This sample was included in a study of shared clonotypes between healthy human individuals. Naive CD8 cells comprised CD45RO-negative, CCR7-positively selected cells, excluding terminally differentiated effector memory CD45RA+ cells. Study-wide results and caveats: Estimated richness values were generally larger in naive subsets than in memory subsets.

Running of the assay took place at deep level. This table comes from immunoSEQ multiplex PCR, and its TCRdb copy is limited to in-frame clones, with some not included. This sample has roughly 2.1 million clones, with about 92% found just once. Sequenced sample: naive CD8+ T cells from PBMCs. V is TRBV10-3 and J is TRBJ1-1; D uncertain. The TCR was taken from a man between 18 and 29 years old in good health. Some clones in this sample may be carry-over from other donors' samples. CDR3 nucleotides: TGTGCCATCAGTGATAACAAGAACACTGAAGCTTTCTTT. Translating gives CAISDNKNTEAFF.